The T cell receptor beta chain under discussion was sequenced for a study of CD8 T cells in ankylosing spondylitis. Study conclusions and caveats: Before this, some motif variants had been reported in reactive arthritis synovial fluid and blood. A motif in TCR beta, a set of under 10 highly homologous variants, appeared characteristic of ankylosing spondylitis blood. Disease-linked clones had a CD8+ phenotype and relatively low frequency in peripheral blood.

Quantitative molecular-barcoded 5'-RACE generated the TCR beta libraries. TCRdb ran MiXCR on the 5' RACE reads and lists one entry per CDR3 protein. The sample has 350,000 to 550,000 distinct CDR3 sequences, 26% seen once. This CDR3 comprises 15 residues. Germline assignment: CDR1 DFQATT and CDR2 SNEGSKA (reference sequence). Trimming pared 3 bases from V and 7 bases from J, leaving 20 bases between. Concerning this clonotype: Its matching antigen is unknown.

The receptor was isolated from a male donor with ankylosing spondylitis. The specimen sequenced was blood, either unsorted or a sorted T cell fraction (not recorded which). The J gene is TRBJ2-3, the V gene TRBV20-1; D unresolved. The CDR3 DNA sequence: TGCAGTGCTAGTCTGGCAGGAACCTCCCGAAATACGCAGTATTTT. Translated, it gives CSASLAGTSRNTQYF.